This T cell receptor beta chain stems from a study of TIL therapy for anti-PD-1-resistant metastatic lung cancer. About the study: Median patient age was almost 55, ranging about 38-80 years. Median tumor mutation burden was approximately 1.5 mutations per megabase.

Documented time point: pre-treatment sample, taken before nivolumab and TIL therapy. The libraries were made with immunoSEQ v3. TCRdb's copy holds only in-frame clones and misses some; the assay was immunoSEQ multiplex PCR. The sample comprises some 60,000 clones, about two thirds of which are singletons, and 6% to 8.5% rests with the top ten. Per germline, CDR1 SGDLS and CDR2 YYNGEE. Losses at the gene ends were 2 bases for V and 4 bases for J; bases not matched to a gene: 6. There are 15 residues in the CDR3. This rearrangement joins TRBV9 to TRBJ2-1, with 7 bases matching TRBD2. The TCR comes from a person aged 25 to 80 with non-small cell lung cancer. The sequences come from blood, collected at baseline. The CDR3 reads CASSVSGIWYNEQFF. For the CDR3, the DNA is TGTGCCAGCAGCGTCAGCGGGATTTGGTACAATGAGCAGTTCTTC.